This is a list of T cell receptor beta chains from one sample in a study of identical twins. TCRdb redid the calling of the 5' RACE reads with MiXCR, one entry per CDR3 protein. Of 430,000 or so distinct CDR3 sequences detected, roughly 24% appear once; the ten largest clones hold around 3%. These data were also filed under a second study, of T cells expressing NK-cell markers.

Sequencing used CD4+ T cells sorted from blood. The receptors stem from a woman between 18 and 29 years old in good health. Each CDR3 is given with its conserved first and last residue. Fields, in order: V gene, D gene, clone size, J gene, CDR3 DNA, CDR3 protein. The D gene is left open where the match is weak. Some rows mark clone size as missing; the rest say once, few, many or name a class of expanded clone.

TRBV10-2	TRBD2	.	TRBJ2-2	TGCGCCAGCAGGTTGAGGCGGGAGATCGGGGAGCTGTTTTTT	CASRLRREIGELFF
TRBV20-1	.	few	TRBJ1-3	TGCAGTGCTAGACAGGGGACTGGAAACACCATATATTTT	CSARQGTGNTIYF
TRBV6-1	.	few	TRBJ1-5	TGTGCCAGCAGAGCCGAGGGGCCCCAGCATTTT	CASRAEGPQHF
TRBV7-9	.	.	TRBJ2-5	TGTGCCAGCAGCTTGTACAGTACCGAAGAGACCCAGTACTTC	CASSLYSTEETQYF
TRBV27	.	.	TRBJ2-3	TGTGCCAGCAGTCCCCTTAGAGGGAAGGATACGCAGTATTTT	CASSPLRGKDTQYF
TRBV12-3/TRBV12-4	.	few	TRBJ2-7	TGTGCCAGCAGTTCACTGTCCTACGACCTCTCCCAGCAGTACTTC	CASSSLSYDLSQQYF
TRBV5-1	.	.	TRBJ2-3	TGCGCCAGCAGCGCAGGGACCATTACTAGCACAGATACGCAGTATTTT	CASSAGTITSTDTQYF
TRBV14	.	few	TRBJ1-2	TGTGCCAGCAGCCAAACGTTAACGACCTATGGCTACACCTTC	CASSQTLTTYGYTF
TRBV5-6	.	few	TRBJ2-7	TGTGCCAGCAGCCACCGTTCGGTGAGGCAGTACTTC	CASSHRSVRQYF
TRBV20-1	.	few	TRBJ2-5	TGCAGTTCCGGGATTCTACCAGAGACCCAGTACTTC	CSSGILPETQYF
TRBV5-1	TRBD1	many	TRBJ2-1	TGCGCCAGCAGCGTATGGAGGACAGGAGACAATGAGCAGTTCTTC	CASSVWRTGDNEQFF
TRBV6-2/TRBV6-3	TRBD2	.	TRBJ2-1	TGTGCCAGCAGTTTTCTTTCTAGGACTAGCGGGCTTGCCTCCAATGAGCAGTTCTTC	CASSFLSRTSGLASNEQFF
TRBV29-1	TRBD1	.	TRBJ2-7	TGCAGCTTCAGGACAGGGGGCTATGAGCAGTACTTC	CSFRTGGYEQYF
TRBV12-3/TRBV12-4	.	.	TRBJ1-4	TGTGCCAGCAGTTTAGGTGGGCGAGAAAAACTGTTTTTT	CASSLGGREKLFF
TRBV18	TRBD1	few	TRBJ2-7	TGTGCCAGCTCACGCTACAGAGGGGGCCGAGGACCCTACGAGCAGTACTTC	CASSRYRGGRGPYEQYF
TRBV27	.	few	TRBJ2-7	TGTGCCAGCAGTTTATCTCCGACAGTATCGGGCGAGCAGTACTTC	CASSLSPTVSGEQYF
TRBV20-1	.	few	TRBJ1-2	TGCAGTGCTAGTACGAGATTCGGTGGCTACACCTTC	CSASTRFGGYTF
TRBV9	.	many	TRBJ2-3	TGTGCCAGCACGGCAGCATTCACAGATACGCAGTATTTT	CASTAAFTDTQYF
TRBV2	.	many	TRBJ1-3	TGTGCCAGCAGTGCGCTGGGCTCTGGAAACACCATATATTTT	CASSALGSGNTIYF
TRBV20-1	TRBD1	.	TRBJ2-5	TGCAGTGCTAGAGATAGGGGGACAGGTCGGCAGACCCAGTACTTC	CSARDRGTGRQTQYF
TRBV20-1	.	.	TRBJ2-7	TGCAGTGCTAGTCGGGGGGCAGGGGTCCGGGACGAGCAGTACTTC	CSASRGAGVRDEQYF
TRBV4-3	.	.	TRBJ2-7	TGCGCCAGCAGCCAAAACCCCCGTGGGGTCTACGAGCAGTACTTC	CASSQNPRGVYEQYF
TRBV6-1	.	.	TRBJ2-5	TGTGCCAGCACCAGGAGAGAAGAGACCCAGTACTTC	CASTRREETQYF
TRBV7-2	.	few	TRBJ1-1	TGTGCCAGCAGCTTAGATTGGAAAGCGAGCACTGAAGCTTTCTTT	CASSLDWKASTEAFF
TRBV11-1	.	.	TRBJ2-1	TGTGCCAGCAGCTTTCTTTCCCGGGACTTGAGCTCCTACAATGAGCAGTTCTTC	CASSFLSRDLSSYNEQFF
TRBV5-1	TRBD2	.	TRBJ2-3	TGCGCCAGCAGCCGGGGGGGGAGCACAGATACGCAGTATTTT	CASSRGGSTDTQYF
TRBV7-9	.	few	TRBJ2-3	TGTGCCAGCAGCCGAACTAGCCCAGCCTACACAGATACGCAGTATTTT	CASSRTSPAYTDTQYF
TRBV3-1	.	.	TRBJ1-1	TGTGCCAGCAGCCCTCGCGCGTCTCCTGAAGCTTTCTTT	CASSPRASPEAFF
TRBV9	.	.	TRBJ2-1	TGTGCCAGCAGCCCCAGGGAGCGGACTTACAATGAGCAGTTCTTC	CASSPRERTYNEQFF
TRBV3-1	.	.	TRBJ1-1	TGTGCCAGCAGCCAATTGGGGGGGTCGTACGGAGCTTTCTTT	CASSQLGGSYGAFF
TRBV5-1	TRBD2	.	TRBJ2-1	TGCGCCAGCACCATAAGGACTAGCGGGAGTTTGAATGAGCAGTTCTTC	CASTIRTSGSLNEQFF
TRBV29-1	.	few	TRBJ2-1	TGCAGCGTTGAACGGGCGGGGAACAATGAGCAGTTCTTC	CSVERAGNNEQFF
TRBV5-1	.	many	TRBJ1-1	TGCGCCAGCAGCTCCCCGGGTTTCGAAGCTTTCTTT	CASSSPGFEAFF
TRBV2	.	few	TRBJ2-3	TGTGCCAGCAGTGAGGGTAACACAGATACGCAGTATTTT	CASSEGNTDTQYF
TRBV20-1	.	.	TRBJ1-5	TGCAGTGCTGAGCTTGGTGGGATAAATCAGCCCCAGCATTTT	CSAELGGINQPQHF
TRBV6-1	TRBD1	.	TRBJ2-7	TGTGCCAGCAAGTCGGGACAGGGTTATGAGCAGTACTTC	CASKSGQGYEQYF
TRBV4-2	TRBD2	few	TRBJ2-5	TGTGCCAGCAGCCACCGAAGCGGGGCTGGGGAGACCCAGTACTTC	CASSHRSGAGETQYF
TRBV19	TRBD1	.	TRBJ1-6	TGTGCCAGTAGTATATTCGGACAGGGCTTTCTCCTCCACTTT	CASSIFGQGFLLHF
TRBV11-3	.	few	TRBJ2-1	TGTGCCAGCAGCTTTACAGGGTCTAGCTACAATGAGCAGTTCTTC	CASSFTGSSYNEQFF
TRBV7-2	.	.	TRBJ2-7	TGTGCCAGCAGCCCGGGGACGACCAATTACGAGCAGTACTTC	CASSPGTTNYEQYF
TRBV27	.	few	TRBJ2-3	TGTGCCAGCAGCATCACCAACAGGGCCACAGATACGCAGTATTTT	CASSITNRATDTQYF
TRBV7-2	TRBD2	.	TRBJ2-3	TGTGCCAGCAGCCCGGCCCTAGCGGGGTTAGATACGCAGTATTTT	CASSPALAGLDTQYF
TRBV5-1	.	few	TRBJ2-1	TGCGCCAGCAGCTTGGGGGCTCCCGCAGTGAATGAGCAGTTCTTC	CASSLGAPAVNEQFF